Below, one T cell receptor beta chain is given with its context. The CDR3 is 13 residues long. CDR1 is MNHEY and CDR2 is SMNVEV in the germline V gene (reference sequence). Trimming cost V 5 bases and J 6 bases; bases outside gene matches: 6. This specimen belongs to a study of blood T cell repertoires in COVID-19. Study summary: From T cells, B-cell-depleted T cells, or PBMCs came the material, which was cDNA or gDNA.

Cohorts were based on clinical histories the participants reported. In the source study's methods: Amplification from reference gene primers served as the basis for estimated nucleated cell counts. Sequencing was performed with immunoSEQ multiplex PCR; in TCRdb, only in-frame clones are kept and a portion is missing. V and J calls and clone size are copied from that table; D and trimming were computed from the DNA. The table includes 140,000 to 150,000 clones, roughly 89% detected once. The source is a man aged 45-60 years who had recovered from COVID-19. The chain links TRBV27 to TRBJ2-7, with 8 bases that match TRBD1. Sequenced material: PBMCs or T cells enriched from blood (not recorded which). The CDR3 sequence is CASSPRTGIEQYV. The CDR3 bases are TGTGCCAGCAGTCCTAGGACAGGGATCGAGCAGTACGTC.